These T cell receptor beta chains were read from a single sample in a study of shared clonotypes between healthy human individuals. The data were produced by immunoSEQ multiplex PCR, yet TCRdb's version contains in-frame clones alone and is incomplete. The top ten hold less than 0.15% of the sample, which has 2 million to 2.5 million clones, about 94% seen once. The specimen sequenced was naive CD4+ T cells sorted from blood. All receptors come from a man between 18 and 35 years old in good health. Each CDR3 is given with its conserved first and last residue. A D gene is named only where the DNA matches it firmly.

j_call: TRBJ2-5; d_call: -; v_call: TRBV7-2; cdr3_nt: TGTGCCAGCAGCTTAAGTACCCGAGAGACCCAGTACTTC; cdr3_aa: CASSLSTRETQYF
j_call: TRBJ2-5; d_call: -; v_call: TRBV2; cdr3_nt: TGTGCCAGCAGTGAAGCCGACTCCTCAGCGGAGACCCAGTACTTC; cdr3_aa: CASSEADSSAETQYF
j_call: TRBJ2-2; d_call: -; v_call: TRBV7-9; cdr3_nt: TGTGCCAGCAGCTTAGCGTCTTTAGGGACCGGGGAGCTGTTTTTT; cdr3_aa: CASSLASLGTGELFF
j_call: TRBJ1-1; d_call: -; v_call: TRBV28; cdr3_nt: TGTGCCAGCAGTTCCCCCGGGGGGAGGGGTGAAGCTTTCTTT; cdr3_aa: CASSSPGGRGEAFF
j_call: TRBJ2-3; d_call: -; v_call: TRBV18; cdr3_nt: TGTGCCAGCTCACCACCCGTGCGGGGTCGACCAGATACGCAGTATTTT; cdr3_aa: CASSPPVRGRPDTQYF
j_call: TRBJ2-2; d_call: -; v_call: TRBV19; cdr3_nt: TGTGCCAGTAGCTCCCTCTTAAGCACCGGGGAGCTGTTTTTT; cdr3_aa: CASSSLLSTGELFF
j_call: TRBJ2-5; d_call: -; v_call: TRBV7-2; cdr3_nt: TGTGCCAGCAGCTGGGTAGGGGAGACCCAGTACTTC; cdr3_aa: CASSWVGETQYF
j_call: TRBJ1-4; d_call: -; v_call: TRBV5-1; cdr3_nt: TGCGCCAGCAGCTTGGAGGCAGGGACCCGAGGAAAACTGTTTTTT; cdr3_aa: CASSLEAGTRGKLFF
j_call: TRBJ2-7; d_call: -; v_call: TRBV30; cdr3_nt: TGTGCCTGGAGTGTAACCTCCTCCTACGAGCAGTACTTC; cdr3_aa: CAWSVTSSYEQYF
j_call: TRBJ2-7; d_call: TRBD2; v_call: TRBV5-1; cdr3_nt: TGCGCCAGCAGCTGGGCTAGCGGCTCCTACGAGCAGTACTTC; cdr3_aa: CASSWASGSYEQYF
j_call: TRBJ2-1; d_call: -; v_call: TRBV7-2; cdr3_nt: TGTGCCAGCCAAGGGCCCCACCCCAATGAGCAGTTCTTC; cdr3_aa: CASQGPHPNEQFF
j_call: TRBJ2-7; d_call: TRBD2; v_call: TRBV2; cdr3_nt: TGTGCCAGCAGGCAGACTAGCGGGGGGTCCTACGAGCAGTACTTC; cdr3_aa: CASRQTSGGSYEQYF
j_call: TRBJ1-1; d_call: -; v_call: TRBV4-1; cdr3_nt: TGCGCCAGCAGCCAAGAAGGGCGCCTGAACACTGAAGCTTTCTTT; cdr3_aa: CASSQEGRLNTEAFF